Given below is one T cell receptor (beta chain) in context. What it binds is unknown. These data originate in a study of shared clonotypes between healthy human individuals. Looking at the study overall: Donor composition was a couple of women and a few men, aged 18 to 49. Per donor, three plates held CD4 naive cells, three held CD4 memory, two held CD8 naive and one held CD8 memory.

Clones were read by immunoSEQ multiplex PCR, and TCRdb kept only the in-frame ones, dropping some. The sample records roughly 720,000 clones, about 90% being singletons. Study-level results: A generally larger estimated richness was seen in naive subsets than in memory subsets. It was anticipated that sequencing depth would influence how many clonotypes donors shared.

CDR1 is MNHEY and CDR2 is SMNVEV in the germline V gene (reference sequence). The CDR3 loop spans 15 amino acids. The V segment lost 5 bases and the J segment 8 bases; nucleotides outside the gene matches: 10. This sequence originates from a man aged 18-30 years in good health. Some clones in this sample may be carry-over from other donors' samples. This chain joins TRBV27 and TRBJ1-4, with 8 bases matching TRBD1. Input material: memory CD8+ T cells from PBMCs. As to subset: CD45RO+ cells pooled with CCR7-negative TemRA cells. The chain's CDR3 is CASSPRTGSGEKLFF. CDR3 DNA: TGTGCCAGCAGTCCCCGGACAGGGTCGGGCGAAAAACTGTTTTTT.